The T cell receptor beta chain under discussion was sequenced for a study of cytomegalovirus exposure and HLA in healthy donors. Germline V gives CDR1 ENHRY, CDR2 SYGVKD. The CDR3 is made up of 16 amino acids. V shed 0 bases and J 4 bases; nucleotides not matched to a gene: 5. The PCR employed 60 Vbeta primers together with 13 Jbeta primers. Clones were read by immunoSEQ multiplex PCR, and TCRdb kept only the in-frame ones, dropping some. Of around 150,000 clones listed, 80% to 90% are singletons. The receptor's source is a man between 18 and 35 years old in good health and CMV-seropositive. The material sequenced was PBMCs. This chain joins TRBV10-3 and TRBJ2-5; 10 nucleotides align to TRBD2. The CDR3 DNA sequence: TGTGCCATCAGTGAGTCAGCGGGGGGGCTATCAGAGACCCAGTACTTC. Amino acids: CAISESAGGLSETQYF.